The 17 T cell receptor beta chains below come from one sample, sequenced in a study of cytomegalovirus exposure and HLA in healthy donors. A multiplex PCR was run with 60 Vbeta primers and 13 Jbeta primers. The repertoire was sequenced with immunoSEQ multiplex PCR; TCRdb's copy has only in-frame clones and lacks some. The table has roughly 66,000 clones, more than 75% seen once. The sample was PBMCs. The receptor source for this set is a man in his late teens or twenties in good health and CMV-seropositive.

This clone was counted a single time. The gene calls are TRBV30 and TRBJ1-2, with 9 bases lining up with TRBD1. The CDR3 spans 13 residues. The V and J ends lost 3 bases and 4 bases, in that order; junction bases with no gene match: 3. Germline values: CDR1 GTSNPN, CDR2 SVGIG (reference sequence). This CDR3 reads CAWRDRGIYGYTF. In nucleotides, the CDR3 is TGTGCCTGGAGGGACAGGGGTATCTATGGCTACACCTTC.

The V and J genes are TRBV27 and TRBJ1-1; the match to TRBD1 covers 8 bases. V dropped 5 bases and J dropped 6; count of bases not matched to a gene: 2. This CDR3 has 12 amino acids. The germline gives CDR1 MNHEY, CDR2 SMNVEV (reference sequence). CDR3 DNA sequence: TGTGCCAGCAGTGCGACAGGGGCTGAAGCTTTCTTT. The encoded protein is CASSATGAEAFF.

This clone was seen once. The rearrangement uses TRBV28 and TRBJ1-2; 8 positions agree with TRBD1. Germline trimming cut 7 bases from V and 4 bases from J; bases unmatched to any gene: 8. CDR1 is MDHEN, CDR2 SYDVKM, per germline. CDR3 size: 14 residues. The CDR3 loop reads CASIVTGATYGYTF. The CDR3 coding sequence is TGTGCCAGCATTGTGACAGGGGCGACCTATGGCTACACCTTC.

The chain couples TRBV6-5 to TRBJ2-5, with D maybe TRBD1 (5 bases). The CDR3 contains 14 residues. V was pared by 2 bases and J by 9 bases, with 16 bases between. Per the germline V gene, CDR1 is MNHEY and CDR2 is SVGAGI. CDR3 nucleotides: TGTGCCAGCAGTTACGAGGTGGGGCATAGGCCCCAGTACTTC. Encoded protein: CASSYEVGHRPQYF.

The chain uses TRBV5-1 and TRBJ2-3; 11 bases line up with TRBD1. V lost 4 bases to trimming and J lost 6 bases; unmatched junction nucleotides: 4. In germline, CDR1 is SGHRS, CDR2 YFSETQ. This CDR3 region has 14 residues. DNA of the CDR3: TGCGCCAGCAGCCCGGACAGGGGGCGGGATACGCAGTATTTT. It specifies CASSPDRGRDTQYF.

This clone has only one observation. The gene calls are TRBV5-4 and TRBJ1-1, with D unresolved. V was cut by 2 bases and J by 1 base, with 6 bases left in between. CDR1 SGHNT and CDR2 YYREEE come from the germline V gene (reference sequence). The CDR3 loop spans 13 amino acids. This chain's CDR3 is CASSFRGNTEAFF. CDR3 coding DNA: TGTGCCAGCAGCTTTCGGGGGAACACTGAAGCTTTCTTT.

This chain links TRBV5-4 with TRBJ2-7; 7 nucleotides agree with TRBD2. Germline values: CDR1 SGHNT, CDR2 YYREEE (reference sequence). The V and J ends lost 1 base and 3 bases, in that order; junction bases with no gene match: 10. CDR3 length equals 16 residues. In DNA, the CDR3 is TGTGCCAGCAGCTTGCTGGCGCCTAGCGGCCACTACGAGCAGTACTTC. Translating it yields CASSLLAPSGHYEQYF.

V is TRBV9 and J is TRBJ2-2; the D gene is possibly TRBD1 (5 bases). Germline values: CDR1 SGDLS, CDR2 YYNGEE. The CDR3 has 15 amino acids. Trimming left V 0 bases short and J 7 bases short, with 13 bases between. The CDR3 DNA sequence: TGTGCCAGCAGCGTAGCAGGGATTTCGAGCGGGGAGCTGTTTTTT. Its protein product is CASSVAGISSGELFF.

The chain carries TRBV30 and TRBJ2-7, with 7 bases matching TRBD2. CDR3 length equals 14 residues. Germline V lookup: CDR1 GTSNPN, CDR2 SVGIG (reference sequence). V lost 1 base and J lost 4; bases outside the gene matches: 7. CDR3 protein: CAWSASGGPYEQYF. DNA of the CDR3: TGTGCCTGGAGTGCTAGCGGAGGGCCTTACGAGCAGTACTTC.

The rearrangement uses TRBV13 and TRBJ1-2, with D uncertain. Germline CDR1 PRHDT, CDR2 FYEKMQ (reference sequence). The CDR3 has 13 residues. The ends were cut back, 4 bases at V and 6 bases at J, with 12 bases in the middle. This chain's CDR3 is CASSSIGVNGYTF. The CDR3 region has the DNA TGTGCCAGCAGCTCAATCGGGGTAAATGGCTACACCTTC.

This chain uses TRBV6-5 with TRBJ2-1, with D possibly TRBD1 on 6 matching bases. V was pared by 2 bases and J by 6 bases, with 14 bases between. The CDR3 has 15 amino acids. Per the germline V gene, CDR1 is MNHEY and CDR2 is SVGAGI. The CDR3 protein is CASSYGGRPGNEQFF. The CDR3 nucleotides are TGTGCCAGCAGTTACGGGGGCCGTCCAGGCAATGAGCAGTTCTTC.

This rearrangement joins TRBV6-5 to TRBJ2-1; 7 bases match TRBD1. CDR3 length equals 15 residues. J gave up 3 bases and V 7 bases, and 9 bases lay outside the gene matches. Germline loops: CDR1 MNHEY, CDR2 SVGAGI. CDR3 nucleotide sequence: TGTGCCAGCACGATCTCCGGGACAGACTACAATGAGCAGTTCTTC. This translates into CASTISGTDYNEQFF.

In nucleotides, the CDR3 is TGTGCCAGCAGTTACGGACAGCCGAACACTGAAGCTTTCTTT. Amino acids: CASSYGQPNTEAFF. The rearrangement links TRBV6-5 to TRBJ1-1, with TRBD1 as a possible D gene (6 bases). The CDR3 length is 14 residues. The V end lost 2 bases, the J end lost 1 base, and 8 bases lay between the germline ends. CDR1 MNHEY and CDR2 SVGAGI come from the germline V gene.

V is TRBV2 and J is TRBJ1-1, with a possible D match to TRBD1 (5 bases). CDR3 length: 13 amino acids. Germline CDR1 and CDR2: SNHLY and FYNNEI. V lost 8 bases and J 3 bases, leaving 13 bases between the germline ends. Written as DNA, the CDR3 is TGTGCCAGCTCCAGGGCGTCTTACACTGAAGCTTTCTTT. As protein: CASSRASYTEAFF.

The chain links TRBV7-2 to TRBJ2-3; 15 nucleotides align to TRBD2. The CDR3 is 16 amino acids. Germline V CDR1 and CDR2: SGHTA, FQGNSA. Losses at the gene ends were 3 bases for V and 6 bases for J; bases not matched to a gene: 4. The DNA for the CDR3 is TGTGCCAGCAGCTTTAGGACTAGCGGGGGGGCCGATACGCAGTATTTT. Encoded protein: CASSFRTSGGADTQYF. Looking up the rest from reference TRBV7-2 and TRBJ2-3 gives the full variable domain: GAGVSQSPSNKVTEKGKDVELRCDPISGHTALYWYRQSLGQGLEFLIYFQGNSAPDKSGLPSDRFSAERTGGSVSTLTIQRTQQEDSAVYLCASSFRTSGGADTQYFGPGTRLTVL.

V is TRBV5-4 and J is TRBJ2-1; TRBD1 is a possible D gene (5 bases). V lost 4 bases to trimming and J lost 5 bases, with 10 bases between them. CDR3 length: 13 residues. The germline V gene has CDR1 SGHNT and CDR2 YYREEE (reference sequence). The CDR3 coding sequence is TGTGCCAGCAGCCCCGACAGCCACAATGAGCAGTTCTTC. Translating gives CASSPDSHNEQFF.

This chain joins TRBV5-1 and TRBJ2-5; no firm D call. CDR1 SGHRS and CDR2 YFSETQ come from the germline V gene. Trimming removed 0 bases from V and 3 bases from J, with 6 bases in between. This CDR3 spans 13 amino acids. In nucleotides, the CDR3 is TGCGCCAGCAGCTTGGTCCCAGAAGAGACCCAGTACTTC. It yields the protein CASSLVPEETQYF. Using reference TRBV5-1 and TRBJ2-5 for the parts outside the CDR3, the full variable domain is KAGVTQTPRYLIKTRGQQVTLSCSPISGHRSVSWYQQTPGQGLQFLFEYFSETQRNKGNFPGRFSGRQFSNSRSEMNVSTLELGDSALYLCASSLVPEETQYFGPGTRLLVL.